The rows below give T cell receptor beta chains drawn from one sample of a study of T-cell memory formation after mild COVID-19. Each CDR3 protein gets one entry after TCRdb re-called the 5' RACE reads with MiXCR. The data show 260,000 or so distinct CDR3 sequences, about a sixth seen once. Sequenced: PBMCs or a T cell subset sorted from them (not recorded which). These receptors all stem from a man younger than 30 who had mild COVID-19 (a few samples of this study predate the infection). Cell type and time point are not known. The CDR3 runs from the conserved cysteine through the conserved F or W. Each record gives: V gene, J gene, clone size, D gene, CDR3 DNA, CDR3 protein. A D gene is named only where the DNA matches it firmly. The listing skips clone size in some rows; elsewhere it reads once, few, many or a size class.

>TRBV4-1|TRBJ2-5|few|NA
TGCGCCAGCAGCCAAGGCATAAACCAAGAGACCCAGTACTTC
CASSQGINQETQYF
>TRBV2|TRBJ2-5|NA|NA
TGTGCCAGCCCGAAATTGAGAGAGGGGGTTTGGATAGAGACCCAGTACTTC
CASPKLREGVWIETQYF
>TRBV6-5|TRBJ1-4|few|NA
TGTGCCAGCAGCTCGGACACCCTTGGAGAAAAACTGTTTTTT
CASSSDTLGEKLFF
>TRBV5-1|TRBJ2-3|NA|TRBD2
TGCGCCAGCAGCTGGACGACTAGCGGGCCTGATACGCAGTATTTT
CASSWTTSGPDTQYF
>TRBV9|TRBJ1-1|NA|NA
TGTGCCAGCAGCGTAGGGGTTGGGGGCACTGAAGCTTTATTT
CASSVGVGGTEALF
>TRBV5-1|TRBJ1-5|many|TRBD1
TGCGCCAGCAGCCCCGGACAGGGGGCGAATCAGCCCCAGCATTTT
CASSPGQGANQPQHF
>TRBV6-5|TRBJ2-1|few|TRBD2
TGTGCCAGCAATGAAGCGGGGTACCACAATGAGCAGTTCTTC
CASNEAGYHNEQFF
>TRBV12-3/TRBV12-4|TRBJ1-5|few|NA
TGTGCCAGCAGTTTCGAGGGAGGGGCCAATCAGCCCCAGCATTTT
CASSFEGGANQPQHF
>TRBV7-6|TRBJ2-3|NA|TRBD2
TGTGCCAGCAGCTGGGGGACTAGCGGCACAGATACGCAGTATTTT
CASSWGTSGTDTQYF
>TRBV4-1|TRBJ2-2|NA|NA
TGCGCCAGCCGCAGGGCCGGGGAGCTGTTTTTT
CASRRAGELFF
>TRBV12-3/TRBV12-4|TRBJ1-2|NA|TRBD1
TGTGCCAGCAGTTTCCAGGGGGACGGCTACACCTTC
CASSFQGDGYTF
>TRBV7-3|TRBJ2-5|few|TRBD1
TGTGCCAGCAGCCCAGGGACAGGGAGAATGGAGACCCAGTACTTC
CASSPGTGRMETQYF
>TRBV19|TRBJ2-7|NA|NA
TGTGCCAGTAGTATGGTCGCAGGTAGCTACGAGCAGTACTTC
CASSMVAGSYEQYF
>TRBV20-1|TRBJ2-2|NA|NA
TGCAGTGCTAGAGGGGGGCCCGGGGAGCTGTTTTTT
CSARGGPGELFF
>TRBV7-2|TRBJ1-5|NA|NA
TGTGCCAGCCGGCAGGGTTTTGGTCAGCCCCAGCATTTT
CASRQGFGQPQHF
>TRBV29-1|TRBJ2-7|few|NA
TGCAGCGTCGCCCGGACCTACGAAAACGAGCAGTACTTC
CSVARTYENEQYF
>TRBV20-1|TRBJ2-1|few|NA
TGCAGTGCAGGGGAGAATGAGCAGTTCTTC
CSAGENEQFF
>TRBV28|TRBJ2-5|many|NA
TGTGCCAGCACCGCTCTCTTGGGGGGTCGCGAGACCCAGTACTTC
CASTALLGGRETQYF
>TRBV5-1|TRBJ2-7|NA|NA
TGCGCCAGCAGGGCCGACAGTCCCTACGAGCAGTACTTC
CASRADSPYEQYF
>TRBV6-4|TRBJ2-1|few|TRBD2
TGTGCCAGCTCAGAAACAACTAGCGGGGAGCAGTTCTTC
CASSETTSGEQFF
>TRBV18|TRBJ1-5|NA|NA
TGTGCCAGCTCACCCTCGTATAGCAATCAGCCCCAGCATTTT
CASSPSYSNQPQHF
>TRBV5-1|TRBJ2-3|many|NA
TGCGCCAGCACCCCTCTGACTTCCCCGGGCACAGATACGCAGTATTTT
CASTPLTSPGTDTQYF
>TRBV5-1|TRBJ2-1|many|TRBD1
TGCGCCAGCAGCTATCAACAGGGGAGCGGTGAGCAGTTCTTC
CASSYQQGSGEQFF
>TRBV4-1|TRBJ2-1|many|TRBD2
TGCGCCAGCAGCCAAGTATCCGGACTAGCGGCCTACAATGAGCAGTTCTTC
CASSQVSGLAAYNEQFF
>TRBV5-1|TRBJ1-6|NA|TRBD1
TGCGCCAGCAGCCGACAGGGCAGTCCCAATTCACCCCTCCACTTT
CASSRQGSPNSPLHF
>TRBV4-1|TRBJ2-5|NA|NA
TGCGCCAGCAGCCAAGCTAGAAAAGAGACCCAGTACTTC
CASSQARKETQYF
>TRBV6-6|TRBJ1-1|NA|NA
TGTGCCAGCAGTCCCGCCGTCATTTATGAAGCTTTCTTT
CASSPAVIYEAFF
>TRBV6-6|TRBJ2-3|few|NA
TGTGCCAGCAGTTCTGGGGCTAGCGATACGCAGTATTTT
CASSSGASDTQYF
>TRBV27|TRBJ2-1|many|TRBD2
TGTGCCAGCAGTTTTGGGACTAGCGGGGGTTACAATGAGCAGTTCTTC
CASSFGTSGGYNEQFF
>TRBV5-1|TRBJ2-7|few|NA
TGCGCCAGCAGCTCGGCCTTGTCGGGGGGCTCCGAGCAGTACTTC
CASSSALSGGSEQYF
>TRBV4-3|TRBJ1-3|NA|NA
TGCGCCAGCAGCCAATACCCACAAGGCTCTGGAAACACCATATATTTT
CASSQYPQGSGNTIYF
>TRBV24-1|TRBJ1-2|NA|NA
TGTGCCACCAGTGATGGGCACGGCGGCTACACCTTC
CATSDGHGGYTF
>TRBV3-1|TRBJ1-1|few|NA
TGTGCCAGCAGCCAAGACGTAGGATATGGCACTGAAGCTTTCTTT
CASSQDVGYGTEAFF
>TRBV5-1|TRBJ2-2|many|NA
TGCGCCAGCAGCAGGGGATGGAACACCGGGGAGCTGTTTTTT
CASSRGWNTGELFF
>TRBV29-1|TRBJ1-1|NA|NA
TGCAGCGTTGAAGAAGGGAACACTGAAGCTTTCTTT
CSVEEGNTEAFF
>TRBV6-5|TRBJ2-1|NA|NA
TGTGCCAGCAGTTACCTGGGCGGGGGCCCCGTGAATGAGCAGTTCTTC
CASSYLGGGPVNEQFF
>TRBV24-1|TRBJ2-3|few|NA
TGTGCCACCAGTGATATAGCGGAGCCCACAGATACGCAGTATTTT
CATSDIAEPTDTQYF